This T cell receptor beta chain emerged from a study of human T cells and chemical hapten exposure. Study-level information: Patches that contained 0.01% DPC were applied to the upper back and read at 6 days. Study-level results: The number of TCRs over 1 in 1000 frequency stayed unchanged after DPC.

A single record per CDR3 protein comes from TCRdb applying MiXCR to the RACE reads. The sample shows approximately 52,000 distinct CDR3 sequences, around a tenth of them seen only once. Time point in this sample: pre-sensitization, week 0. Treatment here: therapeutic diphenylcyclopropenone sensitization with weekly scalp DPC. Blood, whole and unfractionated, served as the source for total RNA extraction. CDR3 length: 13 amino acids. Looked up from germline, CDR1 is MNHEY and CDR2 is SVGEGT. V was trimmed by 6 bases and J by 8 bases, leaving 16 bases between them. This clonotype was observed a few times. Its target is not known.

The sequenced sample was whole blood, obtained in connection with sensitization to the hapten diphenylcyclopropenone (DPC). The sequence was obtained from a woman aged 30 to 39 with alopecia areata. Some clones in this sample may be carry-over from other donors' samples. This chain connects TRBV6-2 or TRBV6-3 to TRBJ1-2; D remains unclear. The CDR3 DNA reads as TGTGCCAGCAGCAAGGACGGAGCAATAGGCTACACCTTC. It yields the protein CASSKDGAIGYTF.